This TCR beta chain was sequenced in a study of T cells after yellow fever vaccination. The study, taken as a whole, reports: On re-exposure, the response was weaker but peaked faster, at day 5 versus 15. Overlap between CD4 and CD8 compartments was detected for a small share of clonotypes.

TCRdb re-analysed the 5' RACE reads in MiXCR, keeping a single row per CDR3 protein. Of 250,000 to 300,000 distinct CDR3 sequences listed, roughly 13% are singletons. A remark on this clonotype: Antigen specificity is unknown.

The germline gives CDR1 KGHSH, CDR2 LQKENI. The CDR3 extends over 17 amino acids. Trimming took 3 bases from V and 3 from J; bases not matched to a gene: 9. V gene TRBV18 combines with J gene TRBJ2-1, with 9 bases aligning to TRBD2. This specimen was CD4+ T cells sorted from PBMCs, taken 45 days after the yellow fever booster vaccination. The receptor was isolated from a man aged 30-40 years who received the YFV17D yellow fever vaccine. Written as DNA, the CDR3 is TGTGCCAGCTCACCGGGAGGGGCTAGCGGGGTCTACAATGAGCAGTTCTTC. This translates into CASSPGGASGVYNEQFF.